The T cell receptor beta chain described here comes from a study of blood T cell repertoires in COVID-19. Across the study: COVID-19 samples collected from the United States, Italy and Spain covered acute and convalescent phases. From T cells, B-cell-depleted T cells, or PBMCs came the material, which was cDNA or gDNA.

Seattle participants joined during active infection and were tracked over time. How the authors handled the data: Counts of nucleated cells, estimated from reference gene primer amplification, were obtained. The assay was immunoSEQ multiplex PCR, and TCRdb's table has in-frame clones only and misses some. The V and J calls and clone size come from that table; D and trimming were worked out from the DNA. The data show about 410,000 clones, around 91% seen once. CDR1 ENHRY and CDR2 SYGVKD come from the germline V gene. The CDR3 loop spans 15 amino acids. The V segment lost 2 bases and the J segment 4 bases; nucleotides outside the gene matches: 6.

This chain connects TRBV10-3 to TRBJ1-1, with 8 bases aligning to TRBD1. The material sequenced was peripheral blood. The receptor was isolated from a woman in her forties with COVID-19, enrolled during active disease. The CDR3 DNA follows: TGTGCCATCAGTGAGACCCAGGGGGCGGCCACTGAAGCTTTCTTT. Translation: CAISETQGAATEAFF.